The source of this T cell receptor beta chain is a study of blood T cell repertoires in COVID-19 (dated by TCRdb to about 2020). Study-wide context: Collaborator samples came from the United States, Italy and Spain and covered acute and convalescent phases of COVID-19. The prospective study material was composed of cDNA or gDNA derived from T cells, B-cell-depleted T cells, or PBMCs. The dataset comprised deeply sampled blood TCRbeta repertoires from subjects exposed to, actively infected with, or recovered from COVID-19. The repertoires were made available in a free public database intended to serve as a resource for research on the immune response to SARS-CoV-2. Samples were obtained from the ongoing ImmuneRACE study (first 160 participants) and from about 1,300 subjects provided by 6 global collaborators. The sample metadata nearly always contained a de-identified subject ID, COVID-19 status, age in years and sex. HLA class I and class II types, where available, came from metadata supplied by the sample provider rather than from assay-based typing.

This clone came up once. There is no known antigen for this receptor. Base qualities are not provided; no much larger clone lies one nucleotide away. Between the V and J ends, shortened by 8 bases and 3 bases respectively, the junction contains 13 bases. CDR1 and CDR2 (MNHEY, SVGAGI) derive from the germline V gene. The CDR3 spans 13 residues, from the cysteine through the phenylalanine. Only the CDR3 part of the read is kept: 39 bases, read in frame from the first base. The immunoSEQ Assay, a bias-controlled multiplex PCR, was used to amplify TCRbeta CDR3 regions from genomic DNA. In the source study's methods: The number of nucleated cells in each sample was estimated from the amplification of reference gene primers within the assay. To quantify the absolute abundance of each unique TCRbeta CDR3 rearrangement, sequence reads were collapsed and filtered. For each sample, productive Simpson clonality was calculated as the square root of Simpson's diversity index across productive rearrangements. TCRdb carries this immuneACCESS record with in-frame sequences only. Its versions omit some clonotypes, under half of them owing to an unresolved V gene in the studies checked, with the rest unexplained. The DNA was the basis for D and trimming; V, J and clone size are from that table. In all, the sample holds a few hundred thousand clones, and more than 85% of those were seen once. The ten biggest clones cover about 4% of the sample.

Enrolling through a virtual design, the prospective study's participants ranged in age from about 18 to 89 years and lived across 24 United States geographic areas. In the prospective study, cohorts were assigned on the basis of participant-reported clinical history obtained from a screening survey and a study questionnaire. ImmuneRACE Cohort 3 recovered participants were defined by two consecutive negative NP/OP PCR tests, healthcare professional clearance, or symptom resolution. Each participant in the prospective study had whole blood, serum and a nasopharyngeal or oropharyngeal swab collected by mobile phlebotomists. Prospective study participants could optionally give additional blood draws and questionnaires over an approximately two-month period. Prospective study blood samples were shipped either frozen or at room temperature before DNA extraction. Overall results and qualifications from the work: The quantity of clinical and demographic metadata differed by source and by participant and was supplied without curation.

The sequenced material came from PBMCs or T cells enriched from blood (not recorded which). The receptor was derived from a woman in her 30s who had recovered from COVID-19. The chain uses TRBV6-5 and TRBJ1-1; 6 matching bases give a weak D call of TRBD1. The bases are TGTGCCAGCTTCCACAGGGCGGACACTGAAGCTTTCTTT. Its amino acids are CASFHRADTEAFF.